What follows describes a single T cell receptor beta chain. Antigen specificity is unknown. This record comes from a study of T cell repertoires in cytomegalovirus infection. Study summary: Indications of both CMV infection and matching HLA type were provided by public TCR beta signatures.

Broader study findings: CMV carriers with the relevant HLA were identified by cumulative public TCR beta family frequency. The ex vivo response was dominated by HLA-C-restricted CMV-specific TCR beta clonotypes.

Each CDR3 protein gets one entry after TCRdb re-called the reads with MiXCR. The repertoire holds about 150,000 distinct CDR3 sequences, 15% to 20% seen once, with 18% in the top ten. J gave up 2 bases and V 4 bases, and 6 bases lay outside the gene matches. The germline V gene encodes CDR1 MDHEN and CDR2 SYDVKM. This CDR3 region has 16 residues. The sequenced sample consisted of CD8+ T cells from PBMCs. This chain uses TRBV28 with TRBJ2-1, with 9 bases matching TRBD2. The TCR sequence derives from a human donor in good health (CMV status not recorded). Some clones in this sample may be carry-over from other donors' samples. CDR3 amino acids: CASSSFLAGPYNEQFF. For the CDR3, the DNA is TGTGCCAGCAGTTCATTTCTAGCGGGACCCTACAATGAGCAGTTCTTC.